This TCR beta chain was captured in a study of T cells after posttransplantation cyclophosphamide. Overall study findings and caveats: After PTCy, TRB diversity resembled that of CNI/methotrexate controls. Skin or GI-infiltrating T cells shared few TRB sequences with blood. Donor-recipient repertoire similarity was low at 1-2 months, rising over year one.

As regards this clone: Its antigen is not identified.

V lost 1 base and J 8 bases, leaving 8 bases between the germline ends. The length of the CDR3 is 11 residues. Germline assignment: CDR1 GTSNPN and CDR2 SVGIG (reference sequence). Libraries were prepared by immunoSEQ multiplex PCR; TCRdb keeps only in-frame clonotypes and omits some of them. The data hold about 50,000 clones, with approximately 94% observed a single time. This chain connects TRBV30 to TRBJ1-2; TRBD1 might be the D (6 bases). The TCR comes from a woman aged 25 to 45 in good health and a related stem cell transplant donor. The specimen sequenced was PBMCs. This CDR3 reads CAWSAGGGYTF. As DNA, the CDR3 is TGTGCCTGGAGTGCGGGGGGCGGCTACACCTTC.